This T cell receptor beta chain appears in the sequencing data of a study of CD4 T cells in relation to SARS-CoV-2 and coronaviruses. About the study: TCR beta CDR3s were sequenced after roughly eleven-day antigen culture of PBMCs.

The protocol was immunoSEQ multiplex PCR, while the TCRdb copy is restricted to in-frame clones and leaves out a portion. Of tens of thousands of clones in the sample, 84% are singletons; the top ten hold around 1.2%. The CDR3 is 15 amino acids. The V end was cut by 8 bases, the J end by 1 base, with 17 bases between. The germline gives CDR1 MDHEN, CDR2 SYDVKM. Concerning this clone: Its antigen remains unknown.

Sequenced input: naive CD4+ T cells from PBMCs, cultured in vitro. Subset meaning: naive CD4+ T cells isolated by negative enrichment. This clonotype originated in an adult with COVID-19. The chain carries TRBV28 and TRBJ2-5; TRBD2 is a possible D gene (5 bases). The CDR3 loop reads CASGSSPNPQETQYF. The CDR3 bases are TGTGCCAGCGGGAGTAGCCCCAACCCCCAAGAGACCCAGTACTTC.